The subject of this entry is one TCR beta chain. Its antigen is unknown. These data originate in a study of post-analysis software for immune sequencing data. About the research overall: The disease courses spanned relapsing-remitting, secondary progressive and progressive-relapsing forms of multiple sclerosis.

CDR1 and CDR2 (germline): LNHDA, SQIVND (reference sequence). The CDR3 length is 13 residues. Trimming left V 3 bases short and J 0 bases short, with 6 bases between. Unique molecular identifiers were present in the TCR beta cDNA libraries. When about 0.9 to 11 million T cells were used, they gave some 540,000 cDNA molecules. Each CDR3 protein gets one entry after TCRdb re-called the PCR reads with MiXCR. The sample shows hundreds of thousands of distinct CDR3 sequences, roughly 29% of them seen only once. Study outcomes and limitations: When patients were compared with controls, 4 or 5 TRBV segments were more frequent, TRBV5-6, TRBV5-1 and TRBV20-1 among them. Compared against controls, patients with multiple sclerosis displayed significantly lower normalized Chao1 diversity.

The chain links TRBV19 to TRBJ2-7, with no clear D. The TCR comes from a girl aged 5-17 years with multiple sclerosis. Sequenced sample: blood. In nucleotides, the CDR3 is TGTGCCAGTAGTATCGCCAACTCCTACGAGCAGTACTTC. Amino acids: CASSIANSYEQYF.